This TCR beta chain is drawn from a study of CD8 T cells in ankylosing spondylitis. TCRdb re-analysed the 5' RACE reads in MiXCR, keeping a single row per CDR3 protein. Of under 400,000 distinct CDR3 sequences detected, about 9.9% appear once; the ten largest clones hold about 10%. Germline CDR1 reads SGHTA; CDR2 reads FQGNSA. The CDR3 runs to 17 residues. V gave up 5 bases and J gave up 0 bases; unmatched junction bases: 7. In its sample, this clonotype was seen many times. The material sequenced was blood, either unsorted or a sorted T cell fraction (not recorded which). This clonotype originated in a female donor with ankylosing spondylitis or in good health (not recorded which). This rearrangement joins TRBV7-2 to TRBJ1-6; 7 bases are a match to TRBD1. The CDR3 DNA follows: TGTGCCAGCAGCGGACACCGGGACAGCTCCTATAATTCACCCCTCCACTTT. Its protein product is CASSGHRDSSYNSPLHF.